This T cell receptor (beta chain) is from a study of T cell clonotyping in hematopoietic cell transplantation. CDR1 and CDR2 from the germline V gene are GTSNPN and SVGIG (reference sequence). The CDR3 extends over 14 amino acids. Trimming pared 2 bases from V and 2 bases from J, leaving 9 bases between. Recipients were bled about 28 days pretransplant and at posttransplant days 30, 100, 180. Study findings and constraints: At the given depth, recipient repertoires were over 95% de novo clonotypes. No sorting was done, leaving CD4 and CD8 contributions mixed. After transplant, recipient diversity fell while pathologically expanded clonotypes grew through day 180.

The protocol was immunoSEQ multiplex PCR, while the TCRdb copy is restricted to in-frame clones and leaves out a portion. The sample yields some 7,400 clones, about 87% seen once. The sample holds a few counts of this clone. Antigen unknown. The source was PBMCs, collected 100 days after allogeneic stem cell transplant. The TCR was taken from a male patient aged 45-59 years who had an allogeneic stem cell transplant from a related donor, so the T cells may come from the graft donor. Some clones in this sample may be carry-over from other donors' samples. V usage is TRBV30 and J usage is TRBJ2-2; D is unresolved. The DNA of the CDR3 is TGTGCCTGGAGTCCCTGGCACAACACCGGGGAGCTGTTTTTT. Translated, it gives CAWSPWHNTGELFF.